These 24 T cell receptor beta chains came from one sample sequenced in a study of blood T cell repertoires in COVID-19. The method was immunoSEQ multiplex PCR; TCRdb's version includes in-frame clones alone and lacks a portion of them. The sample holds roughly 140,000 clones, 88% seen once. Sequencing was performed on peripheral blood. The source is a woman between 50 and 59 years old with acute or convalescent COVID-19.

The CDR3 loop reads CASSLRTGDNYGYTF. The CDR3 bases are TGTGCCAGCAGCTTACGGACAGGAGATAACTATGGCTACACCTTC. The chain has TRBV11-2 and TRBJ1-2, with TRBD1 identical over 7 bases. J gave up 1 base and V 2 bases, and 4 bases lay outside the gene matches. CDR3 length: 15 residues. The germline V gene has CDR1 SGHAT and CDR2 FQNNGV.

The chain combines TRBV6-5 with TRBJ1-1; D gene ambiguous. The CDR3 spans 12 residues. The germline gives CDR1 MNHEY, CDR2 SVGAGI. Trimming removed 6 bases from V and 7 bases from J, with 12 bases in between. In DNA form, the CDR3 reads TGTGCCAGCAGCCGGCCGAGGGATGAAGCTTTCTTT. Protein: CASSRPRDEAFF.

The rearrangement joins TRBV4-1 to TRBJ2-7; TRBD2 agrees at 8 bases. From germline, CDR1 is MGHRA and CDR2 YSYEKL. V was pared by 0 bases and J by 2 bases, with 6 bases of the junction left unmatched. The CDR3 is 16 residues long. Here the CDR3 reads CASSQDRGSGTYEQYF. The CDR3 nucleotides are TGCGCCAGCAGCCAAGATCGTGGTAGCGGGACCTACGAGCAGTACTTC.

The V call is TRBV19, the J call TRBJ1-2; TRBD1 aligns across 12 bases. CDR1 is LNHDA and CDR2 is SQIVND in the germline V gene (reference sequence). V trimming: 8 bases; J trimming: 4 bases; junction bases outside the gene matches: 8. This CDR3 contains 15 residues. CDR3 in amino acids: CASHTGTGGIYGYTF. The CDR3 coding sequence is TGTGCCAGTCACACCGGGACAGGGGGCATCTATGGCTACACCTTC.

The V gene is TRBV9, the J gene TRBJ1-2; no clear D. The CDR3 is 14 amino acids. V lost 1 base and J 0 bases, leaving 7 bases between the germline ends. The germline CDR1 and CDR2 sequences are SGDLS and YYNGEE. The DNA for the CDR3 is TGTGCCAGCAGCGTAAACAGCCCTAACTATGGCTACACCTTC. It specifies CASSVNSPNYGYTF. The full variable domain, in which reference TRBV9 and TRBJ1-2 provide the parts outside the CDR3, is DSGVTQTPKHLITATGQRVTLRCSPRSGDLSVYWYQQSLDQGLQFLIQYYNGEERAKGNILERFSAQQFPDLHSELNLSSLELGDSALYFCASSVNSPNYGYTFGSGTRLTVV.

On this clone: This specimen includes other DNA sequences encoding the same CDR3. This chain uses TRBV19 with TRBJ1-1; 8 nucleotides line up with TRBD1. This CDR3 has 14 residues. Germline V lookup: CDR1 LNHDA, CDR2 SQIVND (reference sequence). J gave up 4 bases and V 3 bases, and 4 bases lay outside the gene matches. This CDR3 reads CASSIGQGSTEAFF. The CDR3 DNA follows: TGTGCCAGTAGTATTGGACAGGGTAGCACTGAAGCTTTCTTT.

CDR3 sequence: CAISRTEAGPVTDTQYF. For the CDR3, the DNA is TGTGCCATCAGTCGCACTGAGGCAGGGCCGGTAACAGATACGCAGTATTTT. This rearrangement joins TRBV10-3 to TRBJ2-3; a possible D gene is TRBD1 (5 bases). There are 17 residues in the CDR3. Trimming removed 5 bases at V and 3 bases at J, with 21 bases between. Germline-derived CDR1 and CDR2 are ENHRY and SYGVKD.

The V call is TRBV6-2 or TRBV6-3, the J call TRBJ2-2; D is undetermined. The CDR3 is 12 residues long. V dropped 7 bases and J dropped 7 bases, with 10 bases sitting between them. The V gene's germline CDR1 is MNHEY and CDR2 SVGEGT. CDR3: CASNPEVGELFF. The CDR3 bases are TGTGCCAGCAACCCAGAGGTCGGGGAGCTGTTTTTT.

This clone appeared once. The rearrangement joins TRBV2 to TRBJ2-3; 8 bases fit TRBD2. Germline CDR1 reads SNHLY; CDR2 reads FYNNEI. The CDR3 spans 13 residues. V dropped 6 bases and J dropped 8; count of bases not matched to a gene: 7. DNA for the CDR3: TGTGCCAGCAGACCGGGAGGGCCAGGTACGCAGTATTTT. Protein sequence: CASRPGGPGTQYF.

This chain connects TRBV7-3 to TRBJ1-1, with D maybe TRBD1 (6 bases). CDR1 is SGHTA and CDR2 is FQGTGA in the germline V gene. The CDR3 has 15 residues. Between the trimmed V and J ends, which lost 1 base and 3 bases, there was a span of 12 bases. CDR3 sequence: CASSLMGGLDTEAFF. The DNA of the CDR3 is TGTGCCAGCAGCTTAATGGGGGGGCTGGACACTGAAGCTTTCTTT.

The chain recombines TRBV6-5 with TRBJ2-7, with a tentative D call TRBD1 (8 bases). V dropped 6 bases and J dropped 1 base, with 16 bases sitting between them. The CDR3 covers 15 residues. Germline CDR1 and CDR2: MNHEY and SVGAGI. The CDR3 loop is CASRDDRGGSYEQYF. The CDR3 DNA is TGTGCCAGCAGGGACGACAGGGGAGGGTCCTACGAGCAGTACTTC.

The chain is built from TRBV19 and TRBJ1-1, with unresolved D. Germline V CDR1 and CDR2: LNHDA, SQIVND (reference sequence). Deletions cut 10 bases from V and 3 bases from J, with 12 bases between. The CDR3 is 12 residues long. CDR3 sequence (DNA): TGTGCCACCCGACCCGGGGACACTGAAGCTTTCTTT. Translation gives CATRPGDTEAFF.

The CDR3 DNA is TGTGCTAGTGGTTTGGACGAAGGACAGCAAGCTTTCTTT. Encoded protein: CASGLDEGQQAFF. The chain couples TRBV12-5 to TRBJ1-1; possible D gene TRBD1, 6 bases. In germline, CDR1 is LGHNT, CDR2 FRNRAP. This CDR3 has 13 residues. V was clipped by 1 base and J by 9 bases, with 12 bases between them.

V gene TRBV6-1 combines with J gene TRBJ1-5, with 8 bases identical to TRBD1. The CDR3 runs to 20 residues. The germline V gene encodes CDR1 MNHNS and CDR2 SASEGT. V shed 2 bases, J shed 1 base, and the junction held 16 bases outside the gene matches. The CDR3, as DNA: TGTGCCAGCAGTGAAACCCTCGGCGCCACAGGGACAGGCAGCAATCAGCCCCAGCATTTT. As protein: CASSETLGATGTGSNQPQHF.

This sequence joins TRBV30 and TRBJ2-7; the match to TRBD2 covers 8 bases. The CDR3 sequence is 14 residues long. The V and J ends lost 0 bases and 7 bases, in that order; junction bases with no gene match: 8. CDR1 and CDR2 from the germline V gene are GTSNPN and SVGIG (reference sequence). DNA for the CDR3: TGTGCCTGGAGTGTATCGGGGGGGACCGGGGAGCAGTACTTC. This sequence encodes CAWSVSGGTGEQYF.

The chain is built from TRBV10-1 and TRBJ2-7; D not certain. The CDR3 extends over 13 amino acids. Per the germline V gene, CDR1 is WNHNN and CDR2 is SYGVQD (reference sequence). The V end lost 0 bases, the J end lost 4 bases, and 7 bases lay between the germline ends. DNA for the CDR3: TGCGCCAGCAGTGAGTCCCCCGGGTACGAGCAGTACTTC. Its translation is CASSESPGYEQYF.

The CDR3 DNA is TGTGCCACCGGGGAGCTGGGCCATACAGATACGCAGTATTTT. Translating it yields CATGELGHTDTQYF. The genes are TRBV24-1 and TRBJ2-3; D is possibly TRBD2 (5 bases). This CDR3 has 14 residues. V gave up 9 bases and J gave up 3 bases, with 15 bases separating them. Germline V gene sequence: CDR1 KGHDR, CDR2 SFDVKD.

V usage is TRBV9 and J usage is TRBJ1-4; 10 nucleotides agree with TRBD1. The length of the CDR3 is 16 residues. CDR1 and CDR2 from the germline V gene are SGDLS and YYNGEE. J was trimmed by 6 bases and V by 3 bases; bases with no gene match: 8. In nucleotides, the CDR3 is TGTGCCAGCAGCGGAGGGACAGGGGAAATGGATGAAAAACTGTTTTTT. It translates to CASSGGTGEMDEKLFF.

The chain links TRBV18 to TRBJ1-5; D remains unclear. Trimming removed 0 bases at V and 0 bases at J, with 3 bases between. This CDR3 has 14 amino acids. Germline loops: CDR1 KGHSH, CDR2 LQKENI. This CDR3 is CASSPPYSNQPQHF. DNA for the CDR3: TGTGCCAGCTCACCACCGTATAGCAATCAGCCCCAGCATTTT. Based on the CDR3 plus reference TRBV18 and TRBJ1-5, the full variable domain is NAGVMQNPRHLVRRRGQEARLRCSPMKGHSHVYWYRQLPEEGLKFMVYLQKENIIDESGMPKERFSAEFPKEGPSILRIQQVVRGDSAAYFCASSPPYSNQPQHFGDGTRLSIL.

This chain joins TRBV19 and TRBJ1-4, with 8 bases aligning to TRBD1. The V segment lost 4 bases and the J segment 8 bases; nucleotides outside the gene matches: 6. CDR3 size: 14 residues. Per the germline V gene, CDR1 is LNHDA and CDR2 is SQIVND (reference sequence). CDR3 in DNA: TGTGCCAGTAGTACCGGGACAGGCGGCGAAAAACTGTTTTTT. It translates to CASSTGTGGEKLFF.

The chain uses TRBV5-1 and TRBJ2-7; D gene ambiguous. This CDR3 is 11 amino acids long. V was shortened by 0 bases and J by 10 bases, with 8 bases between the two germline ends. The germline V gene has CDR1 SGHRS and CDR2 YFSETQ. CDR3 bases: TGCGCCAGCAGCTTGGGCTCACTACAGTACTTC. It encodes CASSLGSLQYF. The whole variable domain, remainder taken from reference TRBV5-1 and TRBJ2-7, is KAGVTQTPRYLIKTRGQQVTLSCSPISGHRSVSWYQQTPGQGLQFLFEYFSETQRNKGNFPGRFSGRQFSNSRSEMNVSTLELGDSALYLCASSLGSLQYFGPGTRLTVT.

This clone was observed once. Other DNA variants within this sample encode the same CDR3. The chain is built from TRBV3-1 (or the pseudogene TRBV3-2) and TRBJ1-2; D may be TRBD1 (6 bases). The CDR3 totals 15 residues. V gave up 1 base and J gave up 4 bases, with 13 bases separating them. The germline CDR1 and CDR2 sequences are LGHDT and YNNKEL (reference sequence). The DNA for the CDR3 is TGTGCCAGCAGCCAAGGATGGCAGGGGATCTATGGCTACACCTTC. Translating gives CASSQGWQGIYGYTF.

This chain links TRBV6-5 with TRBJ1-4; no definite D call. CDR1 and CDR2 from the germline V gene are MNHEY and SVGAGI. V lost 0 bases to trimming and J lost 7 bases, with 6 bases between them. The CDR3 length is 13 residues. CDR3 sequence reads: CASSYSFLEKLFF. The DNA for the CDR3 is TGTGCCAGCAGTTACTCCTTTCTTGAAAAACTGTTTTTT.

The V call is TRBV6-5, the J call TRBJ2-7, with 8 bases that match TRBD1. CDR3 size: 15 residues. V shed 0 bases and J 5 bases; nucleotides not matched to a gene: 6. Germline V lookup: CDR1 MNHEY, CDR2 SVGAGI. The DNA of the CDR3 is TGTGCCAGCAGTTACTCGATAGGACAGGGCAACGAGCAGTACTTC. Its protein product is CASSYSIGQGNEQYF.